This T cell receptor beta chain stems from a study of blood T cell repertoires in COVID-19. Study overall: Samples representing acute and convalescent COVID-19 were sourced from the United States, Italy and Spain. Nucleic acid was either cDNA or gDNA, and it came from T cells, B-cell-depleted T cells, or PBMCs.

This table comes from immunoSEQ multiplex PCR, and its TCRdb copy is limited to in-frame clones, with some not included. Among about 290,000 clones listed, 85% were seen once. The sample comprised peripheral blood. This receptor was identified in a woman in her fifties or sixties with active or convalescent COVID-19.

CDR3 nucleotide sequence: TGTGCCAGTCATAGCGGGAGGGCCCGGCAAGAGACCCAGTACTTC. It is translated as CASHSGRARQETQYF. The gene calls are TRBV19 and TRBJ2-5, with 11 nucleotides matching TRBD2. CDR3 size: 15 residues. V trimming: 8 bases; J trimming: 2 bases; junction bases outside the gene matches: 7. Germline CDR1 and CDR2: LNHDA and SQIVND (reference sequence).